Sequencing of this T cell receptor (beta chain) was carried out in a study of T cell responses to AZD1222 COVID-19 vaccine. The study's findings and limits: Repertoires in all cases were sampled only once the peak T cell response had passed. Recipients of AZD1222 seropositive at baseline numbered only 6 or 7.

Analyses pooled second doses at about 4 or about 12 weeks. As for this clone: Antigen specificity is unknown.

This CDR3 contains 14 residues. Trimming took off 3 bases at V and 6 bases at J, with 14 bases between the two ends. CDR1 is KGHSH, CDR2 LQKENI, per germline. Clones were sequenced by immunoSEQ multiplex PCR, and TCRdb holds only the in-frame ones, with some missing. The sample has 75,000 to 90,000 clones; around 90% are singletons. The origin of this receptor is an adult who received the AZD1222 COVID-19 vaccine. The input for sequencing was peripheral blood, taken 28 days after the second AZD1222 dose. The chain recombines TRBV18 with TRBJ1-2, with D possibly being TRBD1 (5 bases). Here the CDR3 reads CASSPTQDRNGYTF. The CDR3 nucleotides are TGTGCCAGCTCACCTACACAGGACCGGAATGGCTACACCTTC. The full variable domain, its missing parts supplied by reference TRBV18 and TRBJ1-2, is NAGVMQNPRHLVRRRGQEARLRCSPMKGHSHVYWYRQLPEEGLKFMVYLQKENIIDESGMPKERFSAEFPKEGPSILRIQQVVRGDSAAYFCASSPTQDRNGYTFGSGTRLTVV.